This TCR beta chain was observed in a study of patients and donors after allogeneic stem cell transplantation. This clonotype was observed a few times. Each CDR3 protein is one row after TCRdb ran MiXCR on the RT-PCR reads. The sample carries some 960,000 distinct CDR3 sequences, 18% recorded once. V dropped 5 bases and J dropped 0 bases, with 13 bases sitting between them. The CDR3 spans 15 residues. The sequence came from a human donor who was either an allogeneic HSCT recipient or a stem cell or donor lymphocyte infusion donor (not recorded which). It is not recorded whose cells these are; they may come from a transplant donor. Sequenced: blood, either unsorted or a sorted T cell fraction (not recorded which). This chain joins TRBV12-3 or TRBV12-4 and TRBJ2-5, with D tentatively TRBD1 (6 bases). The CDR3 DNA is TGTGCCAGCAGTGGGGACATCCCGTACCAAGAGACCCAGTACTTC. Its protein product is CASSGDIPYQETQYF.